This T cell receptor beta chain was documented in a study of T cells expressing NK-cell markers. The overall study: Obtained from sorted CD3+CD56+NKG2C+, CD3+CD56+NKG2C- and CD3+CD56-NKG2C+ T cells were the TCR beta repertoires. Study-level results: Five to seven of the donors carried dominant NKG2C+ clonotypes that took up about 1.0-7.5% of their CD8+ T cells. Among four donors, these clonotypes also ranked first in the CD3+CD56-NKG2C+ fraction.

Worth noting for this clonotype: Its antigen remains unidentified.

The CDR3 is made up of 13 amino acids. Germline V CDR1 and CDR2: DFQATT, SNEGSKA (reference sequence). In generating TCR beta cDNA, 5'RACE template switching with UMIs was used. TCRdb re-called the 5' RACE reads, yielding one record per CDR3 amino acid sequence without DNA. The sample totals around 470,000 distinct CDR3 sequences. The rearrangement joins TRBV20-1 to TRBJ2-1. The sequenced sample consisted of blood T cells: a sorted CD56 or NKG2C T cell subset, CD4+ or CD8+ T cells, or bulk PBMC T cells (not recorded which). The sequence came from a woman aged 45-60 years in good health. CDR3: CSGTRSSYNEQFF.